This entry concerns a single TCR beta chain. The target of this receptor is not known. Per-nucleotide qualities are absent, and no much larger clonotype sits a single base away. The germline V gene supplies CDR1 ENHRY and CDR2 SYGVKD. The CDR3, from cysteine to phenylalanine, totals 15 residues. Of the read, only the CDR3 DNA is kept; its 45 bases are in frame from base 1. V drops 6 bases and J drops 1 base, leaving 13 bases in between. These data are taken from a study of blood T cell repertoires in COVID-19 (dated by TCRdb to between 2020 and 2021). For the wider study: Samples from collaborators originated in the United States, Italy and Spain and spanned both the acute and convalescent phases of COVID-19. The material from the prospective study consisted of cDNA or gDNA derived from T cells, B-cell-depleted T cells, or PBMCs. The repertoires were released in a freely available public database meant as a resource for research on the immune response to SARS-CoV-2. Deeply sampled blood TCRbeta repertoires from subjects exposed to, actively infected with, or recovered from COVID-19 were included in the dataset. Where available, HLA class I and class II types were taken from metadata supplied by the sample provider and were not determined by assay-based typing. Samples came from the ongoing ImmuneRACE study (first 160 participants) plus 1,254 subjects from 6 global collaborators. Nearly every sample came with metadata listing a de-identified subject ID, COVID-19 status, age in years and sex.

The immunoSEQ Assay, a bias-controlled multiplex PCR, was used to amplify TCRbeta CDR3 regions from genomic DNA. In the source study's methods: Within the assay, amplification of reference gene primers was used to estimate how many nucleated cells each sample contained. To quantify the absolute abundance of each unique TCRbeta CDR3 rearrangement, sequence reads were collapsed and filtered. For each sample, productive Simpson clonality was calculated by taking the square root of Simpson's diversity index across productive rearrangements. Imported from immuneACCESS, the table was reduced by TCRdb to in-frame sequences with V and J called. These copies leave out some clones; in studies compared against another copy, an unresolved V gene accounts for under half, and the cause of the remainder is not known. D and trimming come from the DNA, and the V and J calls and clone size come from that table. This sample comprises roughly 76,000 clones, about 89% of them detected only once. Approximately 15% of the sample rests with the top ten.

Results and caveats for the whole study, not just this receptor: The amount of clinical and demographic metadata varied by source and participant and was provided uncurated.

Each collaborating institution followed its own protocols to collect whole blood in K2EDTA tubes. Collaborator samples were shipped for TCRbeta analysis as frozen whole blood, isolated PBMCs, or DNA extracted from either sample type. The sequenced material came from peripheral blood. The clonotype originates from a man aged 65 to 85 with active or convalescent COVID-19. This receptor chain uses TRBV10-3 and TRBJ2-4; TRBD1 is possibly the D segment (6 matching bases). The CDR3 protein is CAISAGELAKNIQYF. The nucleotide sequence reads TGTGCCATCAGCGCAGGGGAGCTCGCCAAAAACATTCAGTACTTC.